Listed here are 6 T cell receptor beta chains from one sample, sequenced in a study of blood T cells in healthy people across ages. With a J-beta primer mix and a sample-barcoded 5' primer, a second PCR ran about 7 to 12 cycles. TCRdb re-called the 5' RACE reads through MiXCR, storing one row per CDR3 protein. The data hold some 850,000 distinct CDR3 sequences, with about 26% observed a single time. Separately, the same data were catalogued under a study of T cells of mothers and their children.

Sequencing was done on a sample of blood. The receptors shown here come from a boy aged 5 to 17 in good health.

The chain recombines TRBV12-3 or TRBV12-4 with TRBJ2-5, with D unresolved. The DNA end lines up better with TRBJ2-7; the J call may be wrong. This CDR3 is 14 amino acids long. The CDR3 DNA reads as TGTGCCAGCAGTTTCGGGCAGAACTCCTACGAGCAGTACTTC. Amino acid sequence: CASSFGQNSYEQYF.

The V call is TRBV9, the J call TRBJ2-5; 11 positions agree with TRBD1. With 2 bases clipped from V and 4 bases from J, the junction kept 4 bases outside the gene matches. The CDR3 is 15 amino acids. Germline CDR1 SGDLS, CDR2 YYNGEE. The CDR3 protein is CASSVGTGGVETQYF. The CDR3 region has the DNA TGTGCCAGCAGCGTTGGGACAGGGGGGGTAGAGACCCAGTACTTC.

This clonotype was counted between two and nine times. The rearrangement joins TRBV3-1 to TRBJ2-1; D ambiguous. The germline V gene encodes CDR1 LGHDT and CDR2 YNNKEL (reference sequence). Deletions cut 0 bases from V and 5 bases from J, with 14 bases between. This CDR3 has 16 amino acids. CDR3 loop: CASSQDLLGSHNEQFF. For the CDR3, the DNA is TGTGCCAGCAGCCAAGATTTGCTAGGATCCCACAATGAGCAGTTCTTC.

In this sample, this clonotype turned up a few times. In DNA form, the CDR3 reads TGTGCCAGCAGCGTAGGAGCGGGGGCTGGGAATGAGCAGTTCTTC. It codes for CASSVGAGAGNEQFF. The rearrangement uses TRBV9 and TRBJ2-7; 8 nucleotides line up with TRBD2. The tail of the sequence fits TRBJ2-1 better, so the J call may be wrong. CDR3 length: 15 residues. Germline lookup yields CDR1 SGDLS and CDR2 YYNGEE.

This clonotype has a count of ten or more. CDR3 in amino acids: CAASGGNTGELFF. The CDR3 DNA reads TGTGCCGCCTCGGGGGGGAACACCGGGGAGCTGTTTTTT. The chain uses TRBV6-1 and TRBJ2-2; TRBD2 aligns across 7 bases. Germline CDR1 MNHNS, CDR2 SASEGT. This CDR3 region has 13 residues. Trimming at V came to 11 bases and at J to 1 base, leaving 4 bases not matched to a gene.

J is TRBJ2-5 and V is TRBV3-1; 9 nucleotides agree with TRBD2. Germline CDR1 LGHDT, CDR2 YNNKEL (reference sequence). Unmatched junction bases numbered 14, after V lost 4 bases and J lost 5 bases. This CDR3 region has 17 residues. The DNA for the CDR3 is TGTGCCAGCAGCCGCAGGAGCGGGGGGTATGGATTGGAGACCCAGTACTTC. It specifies CASSRRSGGYGLETQYF.